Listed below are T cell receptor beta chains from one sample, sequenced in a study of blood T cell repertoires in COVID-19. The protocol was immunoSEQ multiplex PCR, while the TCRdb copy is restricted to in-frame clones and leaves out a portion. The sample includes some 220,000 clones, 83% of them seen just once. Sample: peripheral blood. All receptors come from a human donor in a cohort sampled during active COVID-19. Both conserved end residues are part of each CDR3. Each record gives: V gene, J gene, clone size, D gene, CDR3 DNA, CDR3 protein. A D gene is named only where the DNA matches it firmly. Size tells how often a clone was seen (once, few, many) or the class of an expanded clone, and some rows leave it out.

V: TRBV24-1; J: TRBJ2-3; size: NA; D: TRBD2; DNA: TGTGCCACCAGTGATTGGGGCGGGAGGGCCGCAGATACGCAGTATTTT; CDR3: CATSDWGGRAADTQYF
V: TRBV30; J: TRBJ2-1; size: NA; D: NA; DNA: TGTGCCTGGAGTGTACAACAGGGATGGCAGTTCTTC; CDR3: CAWSVQQGWQFF
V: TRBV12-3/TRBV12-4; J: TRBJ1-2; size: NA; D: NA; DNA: TGTGCCAGCAGCTCGTACAGGGACTACTACACCTTC; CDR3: CASSSYRDYYTF
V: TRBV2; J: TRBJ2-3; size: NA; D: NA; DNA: TGTGCCAGCACCGACGGGGGAACGCAGTATTTT; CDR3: CASTDGGTQYF
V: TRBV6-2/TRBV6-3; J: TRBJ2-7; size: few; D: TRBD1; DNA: TGTGCCAGCAGCCCTGACGGGACAGGGGGCATCTACGAGCAGTACTTC; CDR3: CASSPDGTGGIYEQYF
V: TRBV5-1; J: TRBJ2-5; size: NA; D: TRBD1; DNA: TGCGCCAGCAGCTTAGGAGACAGGGTTTTTGGGGAGACCCAGTACTTC; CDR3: CASSLGDRVFGETQYF
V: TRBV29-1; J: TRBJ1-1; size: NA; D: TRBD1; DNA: TGCAGCGTTGATAAGGGGACAGGGAACCCTGAAGCTTTCTTT; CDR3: CSVDKGTGNPEAFF
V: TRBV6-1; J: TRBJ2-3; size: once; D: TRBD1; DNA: TGTGCCAGCAGTGAAACCGGACAGGGAAGGAGCACAGATACGCAGTATTTT; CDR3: CASSETGQGRSTDTQYF
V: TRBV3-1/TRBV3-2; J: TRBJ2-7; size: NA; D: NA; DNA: TGTGCCAGCTCTTCCTACTACGAGCAGTACTTC; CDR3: CASSSYYEQYF
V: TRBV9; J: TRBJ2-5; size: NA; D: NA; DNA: TGTGCCAGCAGCCCGACCGGCGGCCTCGGAGAGACCCAGTACTTC; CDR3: CASSPTGGLGETQYF
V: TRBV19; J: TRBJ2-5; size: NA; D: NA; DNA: TGTGCCAGTAGTATTATGGGGCAGGGCACGGAGACCCAGTACTTC; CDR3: CASSIMGQGTETQYF
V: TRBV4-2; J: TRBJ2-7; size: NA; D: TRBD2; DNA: TGTGCCAGCAGCCAAGAGGGGACTAGATCTCACGAGCAGTACTTC; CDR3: CASSQEGTRSHEQYF
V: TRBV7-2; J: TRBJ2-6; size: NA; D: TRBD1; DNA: TGTGCCAGCAGCTGGGGGGCGGGACAGGGTGCTGGGGCCAACGTCCTGACTTTC; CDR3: CASSWGAGQGAGANVLTF
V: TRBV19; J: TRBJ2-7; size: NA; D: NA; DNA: TGTGCCAGTAGTATAGTCAGGGCACCCATCCACGAGCAGTACTTC; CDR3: CASSIVRAPIHEQYF
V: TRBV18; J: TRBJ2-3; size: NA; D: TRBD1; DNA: TGTGCCAGCTCACCTCCGGGACAGGCTAGAGATACGCAGTATTTT; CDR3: CASSPPGQARDTQYF
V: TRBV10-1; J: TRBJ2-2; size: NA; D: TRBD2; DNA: TGCGCCAGCAGTGAGCGGGGGGCGAACACCGGGGAGCTGTTTTTT; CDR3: CASSERGANTGELFF
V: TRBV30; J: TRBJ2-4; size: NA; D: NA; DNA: TGTGCCTGGAATGCCGGGGTCGCCAAAAACATTCAGTACTTC; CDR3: CAWNAGVAKNIQYF
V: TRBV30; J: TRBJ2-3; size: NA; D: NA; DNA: TGTGCCTGGACCCCAGGGACACTTAGCACAGATACGCAGTATTTT; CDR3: CAWTPGTLSTDTQYF
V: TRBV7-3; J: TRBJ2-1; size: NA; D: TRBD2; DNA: TGTGCCAGCAGCTTAAGGGTTGCGGGGGGGCCCCGGGAGCAGTTCTTC; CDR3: CASSLRVAGGPREQFF
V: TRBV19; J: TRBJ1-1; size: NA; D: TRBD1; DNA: TGTGCCAGTAGTGTCGGACAGGGGAACACTGAAGCTTTCTTT; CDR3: CASSVGQGNTEAFF
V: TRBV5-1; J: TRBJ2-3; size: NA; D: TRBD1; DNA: TGCGCCAGCAGCCCGGGGACAGGGAGCACAGATACGCAGTATTTT; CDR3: CASSPGTGSTDTQYF
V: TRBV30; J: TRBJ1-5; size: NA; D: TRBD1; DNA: TGTGCCTGGAGTCCCGGGACAGGGGACAATCAGCCCCAGCATTTT; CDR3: CAWSPGTGDNQPQHF
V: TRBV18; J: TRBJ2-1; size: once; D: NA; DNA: TGTGCCAGCTCACCAGGGGGGAATGAGCAGTTCTTC; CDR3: CASSPGGNEQFF
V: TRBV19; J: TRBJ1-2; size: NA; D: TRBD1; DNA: TGTGCCAGTAAGGGACAGGGGGCATCCTATGGCTACACCTTC; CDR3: CASKGQGASYGYTF
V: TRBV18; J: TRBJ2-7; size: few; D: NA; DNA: TGTGCCAGCTCACCAGCCAGGTACTCCTACGAGCAGTACTTC; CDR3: CASSPARYSYEQYF
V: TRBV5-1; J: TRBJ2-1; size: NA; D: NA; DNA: TGCGCCAGCAGCTTGGGAGGGCGAGGGTCCGATGAGCAGTTCTTC; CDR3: CASSLGGRGSDEQFF
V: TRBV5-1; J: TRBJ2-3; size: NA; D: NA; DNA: TGCGCCAGCAGCTTCTCCGCAGCAGATACGCAGTATTTT; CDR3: CASSFSAADTQYF
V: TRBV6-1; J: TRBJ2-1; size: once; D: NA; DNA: TGTGCCAGCAGTGAAGCAGGGCGGGGGCTGAGCTCCTACAATGAGCAGTTCTTC; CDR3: CASSEAGRGLSSYNEQFF
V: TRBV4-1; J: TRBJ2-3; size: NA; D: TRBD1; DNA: TGCGCCAGCAGCCAGGTGACAGGGGGCGCAGATACGCAGTATTTT; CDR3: CASSQVTGGADTQYF
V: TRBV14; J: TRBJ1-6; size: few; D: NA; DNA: TGTGCCAGCAGCGGGGGTACAGGGCTCTATAATTCACCCCTCCACTTT; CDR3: CASSGGTGLYNSPLHF
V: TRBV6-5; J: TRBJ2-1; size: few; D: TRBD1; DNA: TGTGCCAGCAGCCGGGACAGGGGGTACAATGAGCAGTTCTTC; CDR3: CASSRDRGYNEQFF
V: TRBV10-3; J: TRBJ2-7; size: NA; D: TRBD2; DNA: TGTGCCATCACCGGTGGTGGGACTAGCGGGGGTTTGAGCTCCTACGAGCAGTACTTC; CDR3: CAITGGGTSGGLSSYEQYF
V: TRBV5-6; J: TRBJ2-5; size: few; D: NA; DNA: TGTGCCAGCAGCTTGCTACAACAGTACCAAGAGACCCAGTACTTC; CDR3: CASSLLQQYQETQYF
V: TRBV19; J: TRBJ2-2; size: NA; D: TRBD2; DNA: TGTGCCAGTAGTATTAGCCAGCGGGGGGGCTCATCTATAAACACCGGGGAGCTGTTTTTT; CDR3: CASSISQRGGSSINTGELFF
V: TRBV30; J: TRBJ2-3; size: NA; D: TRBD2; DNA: TGTGCCTGGACAGGACTAGCGGGGAGAGCAGATACGCAGTATTTT; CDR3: CAWTGLAGRADTQYF
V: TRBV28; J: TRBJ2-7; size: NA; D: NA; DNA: TGTGCCAGCAGTGACAGATACGAGCAGTACTTC; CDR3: CASSDRYEQYF
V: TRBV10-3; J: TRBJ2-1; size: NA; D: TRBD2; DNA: TGTGCCATCAGTGGACTAGCGGGAAACAATGAGCAGTTCTTC; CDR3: CAISGLAGNNEQFF
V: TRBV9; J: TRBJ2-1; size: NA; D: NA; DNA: TGTGCCAGCAGCGTAGGCGGCGGGTACTCCTACAATGAGCAGTTCTTC; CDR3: CASSVGGGYSYNEQFF
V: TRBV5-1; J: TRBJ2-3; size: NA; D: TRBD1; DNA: TGCGCCAGCAGCAGACAGGGGTGGACAGATACGCAGTATTTT; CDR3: CASSRQGWTDTQYF
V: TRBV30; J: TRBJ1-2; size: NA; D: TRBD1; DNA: TGTGCCTGGAGTCCCGGGACAGGGCAAGGCTACACCTTC; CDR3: CAWSPGTGQGYTF